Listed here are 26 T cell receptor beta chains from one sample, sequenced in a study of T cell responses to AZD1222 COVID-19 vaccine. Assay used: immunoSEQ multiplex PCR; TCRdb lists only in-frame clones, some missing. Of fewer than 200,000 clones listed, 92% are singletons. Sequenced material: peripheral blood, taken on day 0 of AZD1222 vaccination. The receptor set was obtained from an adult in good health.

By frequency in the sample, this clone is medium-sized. CDR3 coding DNA: TGCAGCGTCCAGTGGGGAGACTATGGCTACACCTTC. This sequence encodes CSVQWGDYGYTF. This chain links TRBV29-1 with TRBJ1-2; D is unclear. This CDR3 is built from 12 residues. The germline V and J ends were trimmed by 6 bases and 3 bases, with 11 bases remaining between them. Germline V CDR1 and CDR2: SQVTM, ANQGSEA.

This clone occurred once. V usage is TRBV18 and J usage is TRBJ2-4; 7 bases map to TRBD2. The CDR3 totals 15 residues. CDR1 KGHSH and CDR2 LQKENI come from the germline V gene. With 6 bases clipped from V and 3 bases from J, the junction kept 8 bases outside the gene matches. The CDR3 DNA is TGTGCCAGCTCCCCGGGGAGGGCCGGCAAAAACATTCAGTACTTC. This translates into CASSPGRAGKNIQYF.

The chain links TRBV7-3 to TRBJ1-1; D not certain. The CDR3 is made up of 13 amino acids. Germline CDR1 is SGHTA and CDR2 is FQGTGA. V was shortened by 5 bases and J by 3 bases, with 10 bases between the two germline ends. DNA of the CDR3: TGTGCCAGCAGCCCTGGTCCAGACACTGAAGCTTTCTTT. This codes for CASSPGPDTEAFF. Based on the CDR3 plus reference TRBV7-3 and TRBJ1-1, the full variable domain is GAGVSQTPSNKVTEKGKYVELRCDPISGHTALYWYRQSLGQGPEFLIYFQGTGAADDSGLPNDRFFAVRPEGSVSTLKIQRTERGDSAVYLCASSPGPDTEAFFGQGTRLTVV.

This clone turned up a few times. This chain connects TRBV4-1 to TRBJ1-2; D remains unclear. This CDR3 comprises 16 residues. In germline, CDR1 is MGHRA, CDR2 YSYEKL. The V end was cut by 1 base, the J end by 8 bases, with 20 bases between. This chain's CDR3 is CASSQVNPSVLFGYTF. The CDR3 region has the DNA TGCGCCAGCAGCCAAGTGAATCCTTCAGTGCTATTCGGCTACACCTTC.

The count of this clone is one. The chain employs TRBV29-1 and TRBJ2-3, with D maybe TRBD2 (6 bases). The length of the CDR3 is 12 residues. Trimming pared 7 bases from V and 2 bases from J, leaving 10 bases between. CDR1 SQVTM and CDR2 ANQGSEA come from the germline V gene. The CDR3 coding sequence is TGCAGCGAACGGGGGACCACAGATACGCAGTATTTT. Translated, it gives CSERGTTDTQYF.

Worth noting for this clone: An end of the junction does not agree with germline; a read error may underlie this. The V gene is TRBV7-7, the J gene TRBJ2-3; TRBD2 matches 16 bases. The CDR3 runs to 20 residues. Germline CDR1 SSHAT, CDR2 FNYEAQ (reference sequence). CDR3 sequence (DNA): TGTGCTAGCAGCCATCTACCGGGACTAGCGGGGGGGCCGGAACGGGATACGCAGTATTTT. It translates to CASSHLPGLAGGPERDTQYF.

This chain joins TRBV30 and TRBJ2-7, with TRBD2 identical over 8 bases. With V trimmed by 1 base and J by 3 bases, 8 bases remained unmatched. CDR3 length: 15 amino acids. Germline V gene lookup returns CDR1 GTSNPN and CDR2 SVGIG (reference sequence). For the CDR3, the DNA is TGTGCCTGGAGTGGGCGTAGCGGGACGCACTACGAGCAGTACTTC. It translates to CAWSGRSGTHYEQYF.

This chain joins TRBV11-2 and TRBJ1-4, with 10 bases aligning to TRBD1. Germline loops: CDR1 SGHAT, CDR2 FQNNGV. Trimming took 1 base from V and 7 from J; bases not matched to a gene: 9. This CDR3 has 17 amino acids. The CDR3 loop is CASSLVIPTGGSEKLFF. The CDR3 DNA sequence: TGTGCCAGCAGCTTAGTGATCCCGACAGGGGGCAGTGAAAAACTGTTTTTT.

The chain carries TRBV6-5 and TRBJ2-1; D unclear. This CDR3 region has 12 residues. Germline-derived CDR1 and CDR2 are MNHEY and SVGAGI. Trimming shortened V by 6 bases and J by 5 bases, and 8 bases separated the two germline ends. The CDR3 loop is CASRQANNEQFF. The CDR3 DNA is TGTGCCAGCAGGCAAGCTAACAATGAGCAGTTCTTC.

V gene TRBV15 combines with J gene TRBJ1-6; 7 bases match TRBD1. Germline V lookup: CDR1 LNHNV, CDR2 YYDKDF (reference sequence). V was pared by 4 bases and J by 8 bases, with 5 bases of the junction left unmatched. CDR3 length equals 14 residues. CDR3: CATSNRQGHSPLHF. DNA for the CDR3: TGTGCCACCAGCAACAGACAGGGCCATTCACCCCTCCACTTT.

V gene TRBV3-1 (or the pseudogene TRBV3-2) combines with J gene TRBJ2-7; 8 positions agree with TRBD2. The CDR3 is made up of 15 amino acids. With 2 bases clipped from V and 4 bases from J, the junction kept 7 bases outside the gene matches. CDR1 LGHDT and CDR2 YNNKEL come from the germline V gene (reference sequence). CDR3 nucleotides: TGTGCCAGCAGCCAATGGGCTAGCGGGTCTTACGAGCAGTACTTC. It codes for CASSQWASGSYEQYF.

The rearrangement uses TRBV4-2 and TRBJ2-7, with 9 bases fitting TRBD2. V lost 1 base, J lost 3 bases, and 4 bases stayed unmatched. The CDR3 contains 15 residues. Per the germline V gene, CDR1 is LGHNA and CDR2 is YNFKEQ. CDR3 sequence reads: CASSQGGLAGYEQYF. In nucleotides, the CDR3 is TGTGCCAGCAGCCAAGGGGGACTAGCTGGCTACGAGCAGTACTTC.

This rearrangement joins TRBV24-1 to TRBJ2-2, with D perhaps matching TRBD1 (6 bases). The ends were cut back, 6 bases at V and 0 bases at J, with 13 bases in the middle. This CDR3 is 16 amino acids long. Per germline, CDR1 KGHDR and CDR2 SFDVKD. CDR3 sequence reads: CATSKDRFANTGELFF. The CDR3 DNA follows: TGTGCCACCAGTAAAGACAGGTTCGCGAACACCGGGGAGCTGTTTTTT.

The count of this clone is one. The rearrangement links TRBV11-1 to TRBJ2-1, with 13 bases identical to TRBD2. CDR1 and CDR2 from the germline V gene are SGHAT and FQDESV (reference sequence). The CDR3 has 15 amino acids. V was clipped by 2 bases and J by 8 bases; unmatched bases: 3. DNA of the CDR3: TGTGCCAGCAGCTTACGGACTAGCGGGGGCTATGAGCAGTTCTTC. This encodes CASSLRTSGGYEQFF.

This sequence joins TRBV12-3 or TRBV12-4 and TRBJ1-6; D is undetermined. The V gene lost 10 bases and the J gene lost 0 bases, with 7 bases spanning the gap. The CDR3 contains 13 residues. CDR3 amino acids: CATGSSYNSPLHF. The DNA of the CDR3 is TGTGCCACCGGAAGCTCCTATAATTCACCCCTCCACTTT.

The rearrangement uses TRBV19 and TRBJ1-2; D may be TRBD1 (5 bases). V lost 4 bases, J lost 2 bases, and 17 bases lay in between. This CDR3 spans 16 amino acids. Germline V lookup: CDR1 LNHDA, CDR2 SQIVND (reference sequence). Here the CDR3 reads CASSTYSTGVNYGYTF. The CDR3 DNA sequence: TGTGCCAGTAGTACCTACTCCACAGGAGTAAACTATGGCTACACCTTC. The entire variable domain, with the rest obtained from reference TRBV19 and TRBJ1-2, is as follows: DGGITQSPKYLFRKEGQNVTLSCEQNLNHDAMYWYRQDPGQGLRLIYYSQIVNDFQKGDIAEGYSVSREKKESFPLTVTSAQKNPTAFYLCASSTYSTGVNYGYTFGSGTRLTVV.

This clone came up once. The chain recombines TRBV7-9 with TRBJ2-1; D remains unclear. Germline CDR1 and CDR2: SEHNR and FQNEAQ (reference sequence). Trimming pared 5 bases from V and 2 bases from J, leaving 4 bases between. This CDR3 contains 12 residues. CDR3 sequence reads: CASSPTYNEQFF. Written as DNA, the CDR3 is TGTGCCAGCAGCCCAACCTACAATGAGCAGTTCTTC.

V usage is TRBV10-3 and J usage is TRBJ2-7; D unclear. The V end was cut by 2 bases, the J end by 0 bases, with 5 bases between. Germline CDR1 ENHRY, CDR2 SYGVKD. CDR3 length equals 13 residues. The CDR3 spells CAISEKSSYEQYF. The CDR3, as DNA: TGTGCCATCAGTGAGAAGAGCTCCTACGAGCAGTACTTC.

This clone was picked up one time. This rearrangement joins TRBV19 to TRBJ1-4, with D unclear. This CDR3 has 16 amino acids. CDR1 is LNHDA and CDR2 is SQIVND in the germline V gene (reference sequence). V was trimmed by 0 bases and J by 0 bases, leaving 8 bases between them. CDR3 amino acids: CASSIEGGTTNEKLFF. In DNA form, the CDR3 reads TGTGCCAGTAGTATAGAAGGCGGAACAACTAATGAAAAACTGTTTTTT. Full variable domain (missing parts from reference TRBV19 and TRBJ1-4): DGGITQSPKYLFRKEGQNVTLSCEQNLNHDAMYWYRQDPGQGLRLIYYSQIVNDFQKGDIAEGYSVSREKKESFPLTVTSAQKNPTAFYLCASSIEGGTTNEKLFFGSGTQLSVL.

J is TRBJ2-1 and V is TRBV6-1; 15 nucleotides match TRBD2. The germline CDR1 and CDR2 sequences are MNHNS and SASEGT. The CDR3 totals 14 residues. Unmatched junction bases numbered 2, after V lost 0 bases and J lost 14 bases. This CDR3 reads CASSEAGLAGGKFF. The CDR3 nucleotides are TGTGCCAGCAGTGAAGCCGGACTAGCGGGAGGGAAGTTCTTC.

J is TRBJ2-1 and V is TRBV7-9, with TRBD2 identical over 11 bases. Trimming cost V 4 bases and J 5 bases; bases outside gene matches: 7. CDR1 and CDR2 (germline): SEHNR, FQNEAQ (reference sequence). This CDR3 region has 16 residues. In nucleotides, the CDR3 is TGTGCCAGCAGCTCCCTGGAGGGACTAGCGGACAATGAGCAGTTCTTC. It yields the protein CASSSLEGLADNEQFF.

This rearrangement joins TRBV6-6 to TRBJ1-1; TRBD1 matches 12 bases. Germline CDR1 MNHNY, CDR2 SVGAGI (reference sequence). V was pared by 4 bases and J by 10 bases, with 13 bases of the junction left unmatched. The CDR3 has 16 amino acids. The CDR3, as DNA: TGTGCCAGCAGTTCAAACCCGGGACAGGGGGCCCGAGGAGCTTTCTTT. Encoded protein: CASSSNPGQGARGAFF.

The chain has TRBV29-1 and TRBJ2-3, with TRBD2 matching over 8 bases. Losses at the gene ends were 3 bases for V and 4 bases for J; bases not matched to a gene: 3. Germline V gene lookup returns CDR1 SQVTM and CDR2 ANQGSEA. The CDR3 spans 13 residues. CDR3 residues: CSVEETSADTQYF. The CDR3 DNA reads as TGCAGCGTTGAGGAGACTAGCGCAGATACGCAGTATTTT.

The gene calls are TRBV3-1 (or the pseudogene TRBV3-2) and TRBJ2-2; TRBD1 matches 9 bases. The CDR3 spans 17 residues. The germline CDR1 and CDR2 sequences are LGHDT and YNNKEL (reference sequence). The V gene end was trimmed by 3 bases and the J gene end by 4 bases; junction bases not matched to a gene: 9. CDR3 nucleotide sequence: TGTGCCAGCAGCCAGCCCTGGGGGACAGGGCTCACCGGGGAGCTGTTTTTT. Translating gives CASSQPWGTGLTGELFF.

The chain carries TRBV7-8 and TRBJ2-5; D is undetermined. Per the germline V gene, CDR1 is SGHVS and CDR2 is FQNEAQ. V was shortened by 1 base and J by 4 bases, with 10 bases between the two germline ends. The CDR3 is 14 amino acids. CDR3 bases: TGTGCCAGCAGCTTAGGGAGTCCGGGAGAGACCCAGTACTTC. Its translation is CASSLGSPGETQYF.

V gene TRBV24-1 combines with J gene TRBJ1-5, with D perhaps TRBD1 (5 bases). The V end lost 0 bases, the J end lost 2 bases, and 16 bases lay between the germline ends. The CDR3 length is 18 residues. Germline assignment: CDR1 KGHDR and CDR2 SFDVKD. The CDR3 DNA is TGTGCCACCAGTGATTTGCGGGGGGTGCCGGGATGCAATCAGCCCCAGCATTTT. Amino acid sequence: CATSDLRGVPGCNQPQHF.